What follows are 23 T cell receptor beta chains derived from one specimen sequenced in a study of blood T cell repertoires in COVID-19. TCRdb's table, derived via immunoSEQ multiplex PCR, lists solely in-frame clones and lacks some. The sample contains 150,000 to 180,000 clones, 70% to 85% of which appear only once. Sequenced material: peripheral blood. These receptors were collected from a man aged 55 to 69 with COVID-19, enrolled during active disease.

The rearrangement uses TRBV18 and TRBJ2-5, with 7 positions matching TRBD2. CDR3 length: 17 amino acids. With V trimmed by 6 bases and J by 7 bases, 20 bases remained unmatched. The germline V gene encodes CDR1 KGHSH and CDR2 LQKENI. CDR3 nucleotide sequence: TGTGCCAGCTCTTCGGCCGCGACTAGCCCCCAGAGCGGGACCCAGTACTTC. Its translation: CASSSAATSPQSGTQYF.

The chain carries TRBV4-3 and TRBJ2-3; 10 bases are shared with TRBD2. V lost 0 bases and J lost 7; bases outside the gene matches: 7. The germline V gene has CDR1 LGHNA and CDR2 YSLEER. The CDR3 has 16 residues. The CDR3 sequence: CASSQEGLAGAYTQYF. CDR3 in DNA: TGCGCCAGCAGCCAAGAAGGGCTAGCGGGAGCCTATACGCAGTATTTT.

This clone was counted a single time. The gene calls are TRBV30 and TRBJ1-6; no definite D call. CDR1 and CDR2 from the germline V gene are GTSNPN and SVGIG (reference sequence). This CDR3 has 13 amino acids. Trimming shortened V by 2 bases and J by 7 bases, and 9 bases separated the two germline ends. CDR3 region: CAWSLNGNSPLHF. The CDR3 DNA reads as TGTGCCTGGAGTTTGAACGGGAATTCACCCCTCCACTTT.

This clone showed up just a few times. V is TRBV11-3 and J is TRBJ1-1, with D perhaps matching TRBD1 (6 bases). Germline CDR1 reads SGHNT; CDR2 reads YENEEA. V was clipped by 4 bases and J by 0 bases, with 24 bases between them. The CDR3 consists of 19 residues. CDR3 sequence reads: CASSSRGTRTARMNTEAFF. DNA of the CDR3: TGTGCCAGCAGCTCACGCGGTACCAGGACAGCTCGCATGAACACTGAAGCTTTCTTT.

The V call is TRBV28, the J call TRBJ1-6; 7 bases are a match to TRBD1. The CDR3 has 14 amino acids. Germline lookup yields CDR1 MDHEN and CDR2 SYDVKM. V lost 8 bases to trimming and J lost 9 bases; unmatched junction nucleotides: 10. The CDR3 here is CASSAGQVFSPLHF. In DNA form, the CDR3 reads TGTGCCAGCTCAGCCGGACAGGTATTTTCACCCCTCCACTTT.

The chain employs TRBV6-5 and TRBJ1-5; D gene ambiguous. This CDR3 is 14 amino acids long. V lost 6 bases to trimming and J lost 0 bases, with 9 bases between them. The germline gives CDR1 MNHEY, CDR2 SVGAGI. In DNA, the CDR3 is TGTGCCAGCAGGCTGGGCGTTAGCAATCAGCCCCAGCATTTT. Protein product: CASRLGVSNQPQHF.

The CDR3 protein is CASSSGQFMNTEAFF. In nucleotides, the CDR3 is TGTGCCAGCAGCTCCGGACAGTTCATGAACACTGAAGCTTTCTTT. The V call is TRBV7-3, the J call TRBJ1-1, with D perhaps TRBD1 (6 bases). CDR3 length: 15 residues. CDR1 and CDR2 (germline): SGHTA, FQGTGA. Trimming left V 4 bases short and J 0 bases short, with 12 bases between.

The chain joins TRBV7-2 to TRBJ2-1, with 11 nucleotides matching TRBD2. The junction had 11 bases not matched to a gene; V was cut back by 2 bases and J by 5 bases. Germline values: CDR1 SGHTA, CDR2 FQGNSA. The CDR3 covers 18 residues. The CDR3 DNA follows: TGTGCCAGCAGCTTACTGGGGTTAGCGGGGGGGCCTAACAATGAGCAGTTCTTC. It encodes CASSLLGLAGGPNNEQFF. Looking up the rest from reference TRBV7-2 and TRBJ2-1 gives the full variable domain: GAGVSQSPSNKVTEKGKDVELRCDPISGHTALYWYRQSLGQGLEFLIYFQGNSAPDKSGLPSDRFSAERTGGSVSTLTIQRTQQEDSAVYLCASSLLGLAGGPNNEQFFGPGTRLTVL.

This chain joins TRBV5-1 and TRBJ2-3; D perhaps matches TRBD2 (6 bases). Germline V lookup: CDR1 SGHRS, CDR2 YFSETQ. This CDR3 has 14 amino acids. With 2 bases removed from V and 2 bases from J, the gap between germline ends came to 9 bases. The CDR3 sequence is CASSFQGLTDTQYF. The CDR3 DNA follows: TGCGCCAGCAGCTTTCAGGGACTCACAGATACGCAGTATTTT.

The V and J genes are TRBV30 and TRBJ2-2; possible D gene TRBD2, 5 bases. Trimming took off 3 bases at V and 2 bases at J, with 13 bases between the two ends. Germline CDR1 GTSNPN, CDR2 SVGIG (reference sequence). CDR3 length: 15 amino acids. This CDR3 is CAWRRGLENTGELFF. DNA for the CDR3: TGTGCCTGGAGGCGAGGGCTCGAAAACACCGGGGAGCTGTTTTTT.

V usage is TRBV3-1 (or the pseudogene TRBV3-2) and J usage is TRBJ1-2; possibly TRBD1 for D (5 bases). The V gene's germline CDR1 is LGHDT and CDR2 YNNKEL (reference sequence). V gave up 0 bases and J gave up 8 bases, with 16 bases separating them. The CDR3 has 15 amino acids. The CDR3 bases are TGTGCCAGCAGCCAAGAGGGTGACAGTCGTAGCGGCTACACCTTC. This codes for CASSQEGDSRSGYTF.

The chain combines TRBV2 with TRBJ1-5, with 8 bases fitting TRBD1. V was clipped by 5 bases and J by 2 bases; unmatched bases: 8. In germline, CDR1 is SNHLY, CDR2 FYNNEI. This CDR3 has 16 residues. The CDR3: CASSMETGVGNQPQHF. For the CDR3, the DNA is TGTGCCAGCAGTATGGAGACAGGGGTTGGCAATCAGCCCCAGCATTTT. Filled out from reference TRBV2 and TRBJ1-5, the complete variable domain reads EPEVTQTPSHQVTQMGQEVILRCVPISNHLYFYWYRQILGQKVEFLVSFYNNEISEKSEIFDDQFSVERPDGSNFTLKIRSTKLEDSAMYFCASSMETGVGNQPQHFGDGTRLSIL.

This sequence joins TRBV18 and TRBJ1-5; D may be TRBD1 (6 bases). The V end lost 4 bases, the J end lost 0 bases, and 10 bases lay between the germline ends. Germline CDR1 KGHSH, CDR2 LQKENI. The CDR3 runs to 15 residues. CDR3 in DNA: TGTGCCAGCTCACTGGACAGTAATAGCAATCAGCCCCAGCATTTT. Translated, it gives CASSLDSNSNQPQHF.

This chain links TRBV7-9 with TRBJ1-2; no firm D call. Germline CDR1 reads SEHNR; CDR2 reads FQNEAQ (reference sequence). CDR3 length: 13 amino acids. V lost 8 bases to trimming and J lost 0 bases, with 10 bases between them. The CDR3 nucleotides read TGTGCCAGCTCGGTTGGAGCTAACTATGGCTACACCTTC. It specifies CASSVGANYGYTF.

The rearrangement links TRBV7-9 to TRBJ1-1; D is uncertain. Germline V gene sequence: CDR1 SEHNR, CDR2 FQNEAQ (reference sequence). Trimming removed 2 bases from V and 7 bases from J, with 11 bases in between. This CDR3 has 13 residues. CDR3 loop: CASSLTQDNEAFF. CDR3 sequence (DNA): TGTGCCAGCAGCTTAACTCAGGATAATGAAGCTTTCTTT.

The rearrangement uses TRBV5-1 and TRBJ2-2; 8 bases match TRBD2. CDR1 and CDR2 from the germline V gene are SGHRS and YFSETQ. The CDR3 covers 17 residues. V lost 4 bases to trimming and J lost 2 bases; unmatched junction nucleotides: 10. The CDR3, as DNA: TGCGCCAGCAGCCAAAATGGCGGGGGGACTAACACCGGGGAGCTGTTTTTT. Its protein product is CASSQNGGGTNTGELFF.

The chain uses TRBV27 and TRBJ2-5; D uncertain. The CDR3 is 13 residues long. The germline V gene encodes CDR1 MNHEY and CDR2 SMNVEV (reference sequence). Trimming removed 3 bases from V and 3 bases from J, with 8 bases in between. CDR3 coding DNA: TGTGCCAGCAGTTTGTCGGGTGAAGAGACCCAGTACTTC. This translates into CASSLSGEETQYF.

J is TRBJ2-2 and V is TRBV7-6; 11 bases are shared with TRBD1. The CDR3 extends over 17 amino acids. Germline values: CDR1 SGHVS, CDR2 FNYEAQ. V shed 2 bases and J 6 bases; nucleotides not matched to a gene: 8. Written as DNA, the CDR3 is TGTGCCAGCAGCTTATTGGCAGGGACAGGGGGAGCCGGGGAGCTGTTTTTT. It specifies CASSLLAGTGGAGELFF. The full variable domain, rest sourced from reference TRBV7-6 and TRBJ2-2, is GAGVSQSPRYKVTKRGQDVALRCDPISGHVSLYWYRQALGQGPEFLTYFNYEAQQDKSGLPNDRFSAERPEGSISTLTIQRTEQRDSAMYRCASSLLAGTGGAGELFFGEGSRLTVL.

The chain couples TRBV19 to TRBJ1-3; D unclear. The CDR3 totals 13 residues. V was pared by 0 bases and J by 12 bases, with 12 bases between. Germline loops: CDR1 LNHDA, CDR2 SQIVND (reference sequence). This CDR3 is CASSIDLNDYIYF. Here the CDR3 DNA reads TGTGCCAGTAGTATAGATCTAAACGACTACATATATTTT. Looking up the rest from reference TRBV19 and TRBJ1-3 gives the full variable domain: DGGITQSPKYLFRKEGQNVTLSCEQNLNHDAMYWYRQDPGQGLRLIYYSQIVNDFQKGDIAEGYSVSREKKESFPLTVTSAQKNPTAFYLCASSIDLNDYIYFGEGSWLTVV.

This chain links TRBV6-4 with TRBJ1-1; D remains ambiguous. Germline V CDR1 and CDR2: MRHNA, SNTAGT. The V gene lost 3 bases and the J gene lost 5 bases, with 16 bases spanning the gap. This CDR3 region has 15 residues. Here the CDR3 reads CASSETWVERTEAFF. The DNA for the CDR3 is TGTGCCAGCAGTGAAACGTGGGTGGAGAGGACTGAAGCTTTCTTT.

This rearrangement joins TRBV11-3 to TRBJ2-2, with D unresolved. The CDR3 contains 13 residues. V was cut by 4 bases and J by 6 bases, with 9 bases left in between. The germline V gene encodes CDR1 SGHNT and CDR2 YENEEA. The CDR3 region has the DNA TGTGCCAGCAGCTCCCCCCGGTCCGGGGAGCTGTTTTTT. Amino acid sequence: CASSSPRSGELFF. Based on the CDR3 plus reference TRBV11-3 and TRBJ2-2, the full variable domain is EAGVVQSPRYKIIEKKQPVAFWCNPISGHNTLYWYLQNLGQGPELLIRYENEEAVDDSQLPKDRFSAERLKGVDSTLKIQPAELGDSAVYLCASSSPRSGELFFGEGSRLTVL.

Remarks on this clone: Other DNA sequences in this sample translate to the same CDR3. This chain uses TRBV7-8 with TRBJ2-7; 8 bases line up with TRBD2. This CDR3 contains 13 residues. V was clipped by 3 bases and J by 3 bases; unmatched bases: 1. From germline, CDR1 is SGHVS and CDR2 FQNEAQ. The DNA of the CDR3 is TGTGCCAGCAGCTTGGGACTAGTCTACGAGCAGTACTTC. Amino acid sequence: CASSLGLVYEQYF.

This clone was counted only a few times. The rearrangement uses TRBV18 and TRBJ1-4, with TRBD1 matching over 8 bases. The CDR3 extends over 14 amino acids. V trimming: 3 bases; J trimming: 8 bases; junction bases outside the gene matches: 5. Per germline, CDR1 KGHSH and CDR2 LQKENI. This CDR3 is CASSPDRAREKLFF. The CDR3 DNA reads as TGTGCCAGCTCACCGGACAGGGCGAGGGAAAAACTGTTTTTT.